This T cell receptor beta chain came from a study of PD-1 blockade in classical Hodgkin lymphoma. Study in general: Intravenous infusions of nivolumab 3 mg/kg reached patients every 2 weeks.

As for time point: cycle 4 day 1 (C4D1), after less than 7 weeks of nivolumab. Exposure to brentuximab vedotin varied, and each patient had relapsed following autologous stem cell transplantation. Progressive disease, partial response or complete response was each patient's best response. This clone was seen a single time. Its cognate antigen is unknown. Profiled with immunoSEQ multiplex PCR; TCRdb holds only in-frame clones, not every one. Of about 93,000 clones in the sample, around 80% were seen once. V lost 4 bases, J lost 1 base, and 11 bases lay in between. The CDR3 contains 14 residues. Germline CDR1 and CDR2: SGHNT and YYREEE (reference sequence). Findings of the study overall: Before treatment, TCR diversity in newly diagnosed patients was reportedly lower than in healthy donors. Patients with a complete response exhibited baseline diversity comparable to newly diagnosed patients.

The receptor's source is a human donor with classical Hodgkin lymphoma. The chain carries TRBV5-4 and TRBJ2-5; D perhaps matches TRBD1 (6 bases). Sequenced here: peripheral blood mononuclear cells (PBMCs), sampled before the fourth cycle of nivolumab. CDR3 sequence reads: CASSKGTLQETQYF. DNA for the CDR3: TGTGCCAGCAGCAAAGGGACACTCCAAGAGACCCAGTACTTC.